These T cell receptor beta chains were read from a single sample in a study of blood T cell repertoires in COVID-19. Sequenced by immunoSEQ multiplex PCR; TCRdb stores in-frame clones only, minus some. The sample holds 200,000 to 300,000 clones, approximately 88% seen once. The source material was PBMCs or T cells enriched from blood (not recorded which). The receptors originated from a woman between 40 and 50 years old with acute COVID-19. Both conserved end residues are part of each CDR3. The order of the fields is J gene, D gene, V gene, clone size, CDR3 protein, CDR3 DNA. D genes are given only for firm matches. Only part of the rows carry a size: once, few, many, or a class if the clone is expanded.

TRBJ2-1	TRBD2	TRBV6-5	.	CASSLGLDNEQFF	TGTGCCAGCAGCCTCGGACTAGACAATGAGCAGTTCTTC
TRBJ1-5	TRBD1	TRBV28	.	CASRQGADQPQHF	TGTGCCAGCCGACAGGGGGCCGATCAGCCCCAGCATTTT
TRBJ1-1	.	TRBV19	.	CASSIGREGAFF	TGTGCCAGTAGTATAGGCCGGGAGGGAGCTTTCTTT
TRBJ1-5	TRBD1	TRBV6-5	.	CASSYGQGNQPQHF	TGTGCCAGCAGTTACGGACAGGGAAACCAGCCCCAGCATTTT
TRBJ2-3	.	TRBV7-3	.	CASSLTPGTFDTQYF	TGTGCCAGCAGCTTAACCCCCGGGACTTTTGATACGCAGTATTTT
TRBJ2-1	TRBD1	TRBV6-5	.	CASSYSGQNNEQFF	TGTGCCAGCAGTTACTCGGGACAGAACAATGAGCAGTTCTTC
TRBJ2-1	TRBD2	TRBV7-3	.	CASSLTSGRAPEQFF	TGTGCCAGCAGCTTAACTAGCGGGAGGGCCCCTGAGCAGTTCTTC
TRBJ2-1	TRBD2	TRBV11-3	.	CASSLAGGYNEQFF	TGTGCCAGCAGCTTAGCGGGAGGATATAATGAGCAGTTCTTC
TRBJ2-3	TRBD2	TRBV28	.	CASSKTSGIGTDTQYF	TGTGCCAGCAGTAAAACTAGCGGGATTGGGACAGATACGCAGTATTTT
TRBJ2-7	.	TRBV12-3/TRBV12-4	.	CASSSPRYEQYF	TGTGCCAGCAGTTCCCCCCGGTACGAGCAGTACTTC
TRBJ2-1	TRBD2	TRBV5-1	.	CASSLVLAGANEQFF	TGCGCCAGCAGCTTGGTGCTAGCGGGAGCCAATGAGCAGTTCTTC
TRBJ2-1	TRBD2	TRBV9	.	CASSVGSGTYNEQFF	TGTGCCAGCAGCGTGGGTAGCGGGACCTACAATGAGCAGTTCTTC
TRBJ1-2	.	TRBV5-1	.	CASSSNRDYGYTF	TGCGCCAGCAGCTCGAACCGGGACTATGGCTACACCTTC
TRBJ2-1	.	TRBV29-1	once	CSVWASDYNEQFF	TGCAGCGTTTGGGCGTCTGACTACAATGAGCAGTTCTTC
TRBJ1-2	TRBD1	TRBV2	.	CASRDNRGDGYTF	TGTGCCAGCAGAGACAACAGGGGAGATGGCTACACCTTC